Below are 25 T cell receptor beta chains sequenced from a single sample in a study of T cell responses to AZD1222 COVID-19 vaccine. The method was immunoSEQ multiplex PCR; TCRdb's version includes in-frame clones alone and lacks a portion of them. The data show approximately 190,000 clones, around 92% seen once. The specimen was peripheral blood, collected on day 0 of AZD1222 vaccination. Source of these receptors: an adult in good health.

The genes are TRBV2 and TRBJ2-1, with 9 bases aligning to TRBD1. Unmatched junction bases numbered 4, after V lost 6 bases and J lost 1 base. Germline V gene lookup returns CDR1 SNHLY and CDR2 FYNNEI. The CDR3 covers 15 residues. DNA of the CDR3: TGTGCCAGCAGAGCCGACAGGGGGTCCTACAATGAGCAGTTCTTC. Amino acid sequence: CASRADRGSYNEQFF.

This clone was detected once. CDR3 nucleotides: TGTGCCAGCTCACCACCGCGGGGGAGCTCCTACAATGAGCAGTTCTTC. Residues: CASSPPRGSSYNEQFF. The chain carries TRBV18 and TRBJ2-1, with 7 positions matching TRBD2. This CDR3 comprises 16 residues. In germline, CDR1 is KGHSH, CDR2 LQKENI. The V segment lost 0 bases and the J segment 0 bases; nucleotides outside the gene matches: 2.

The chain combines TRBV14 with TRBJ1-2, with D unclear. Germline V gives CDR1 SGHDN, CDR2 FVKESK. The CDR3 sequence is 15 residues long. V shed 0 bases and J shed 7 bases, with 15 bases lying between them. The CDR3 is CASSQEEGIKGGYTF. CDR3 DNA: TGTGCCAGCAGCCAAGAGGAGGGAATAAAGGGTGGCTACACCTTC.

The chain combines TRBV14 with TRBJ1-2; D ambiguous. V gave up 1 base and J gave up 8 bases, with 17 bases separating them. CDR1 and CDR2 from the germline V gene are SGHDN and FVKESK. The CDR3 length is 15 residues. The chain's CDR3 is CASSQARTPKEGYTF. CDR3 nucleotides: TGTGCCAGCAGCCAAGCCCGCACCCCTAAGGAGGGCTACACCTTC.

The chain joins TRBV5-1 to TRBJ1-1; D gene ambiguous. Germline V gene sequence: CDR1 SGHRS, CDR2 YFSETQ. The CDR3 totals 15 residues. V shed 1 base and J shed 1 base, with 11 bases lying between them. CDR3 in amino acids: CASSLLGFENTEAFF. CDR3 coding DNA: TGCGCCAGCAGCTTGCTGGGATTTGAGAACACTGAAGCTTTCTTT.

V usage is TRBV24-1 and J usage is TRBJ1-2; D ambiguous. V shed 12 bases and J shed 5 bases, with 12 bases lying between them. In germline, CDR1 is KGHDR, CDR2 SFDVKD. This CDR3 is built from 11 residues. CDR3 amino acids: CAVGVGYGYTF. The DNA of the CDR3 is TGTGCCGTCGGAGTGGGGTATGGCTACACCTTC.

The chain uses TRBV18 and TRBJ2-5; 9 bases are a match to TRBD1. CDR3 length equals 15 residues. CDR1 and CDR2 (germline): KGHSH, LQKENI. With V trimmed by 3 bases and J by 5 bases, 7 bases remained unmatched. The CDR3 DNA reads as TGTGCCAGCTCACCCGCGGACAGGGGTGGCGAGACCCAGTACTTC. The encoded protein is CASSPADRGGETQYF.

The chain has TRBV6-5 and TRBJ1-5, with a tentative D call TRBD1 (5 bases). Per the germline V gene, CDR1 is MNHEY and CDR2 is SVGAGI. V was trimmed by 2 bases and J by 2 bases, leaving 10 bases between them. The CDR3 spans 15 residues. CDR3: CASSYRGSGNQPQHF. DNA of the CDR3: TGTGCCAGCAGTTACCGGGGGAGCGGCAATCAGCCCCAGCATTTT.

This rearrangement joins TRBV5-1 to TRBJ2-5; D gene ambiguous. Germline assignment: CDR1 SGHRS and CDR2 YFSETQ. Trimming removed 1 base from V and 5 bases from J, with 3 bases in between. This CDR3 contains 11 residues. The CDR3 DNA follows: TGCGCCAGCAGCTTGTGGGAGACCCAGTACTTC. This translates into CASSLWETQYF.

This clone appeared once. The CDR3: CSVGVGNTIYF. Here the CDR3 DNA reads TGCAGCGTCGGAGTAGGAAACACCATATATTTT. The gene calls are TRBV29-1 and TRBJ1-3; D gene unclear. The CDR3 spans 11 residues. Trimming took off 6 bases at V and 4 bases at J, with 7 bases between the two ends. Germline CDR1 reads SQVTM; CDR2 reads ANQGSEA.

The rearrangement links TRBV3-1 (or the pseudogene TRBV3-2) to TRBJ1-4; D may be TRBD1 (6 bases). V was shortened by 4 bases and J by 3 bases, with 12 bases between the two germline ends. The CDR3 totals 15 residues. Germline V gene lookup returns CDR1 LGHDT and CDR2 YNNKEL (reference sequence). Here the CDR3 reads CASSLGGSPNEKLFF. CDR3 nucleotides: TGTGCCAGCAGCCTAGGGGGGTCACCTAATGAAAAACTGTTTTTT.

V is TRBV6-5 and J is TRBJ2-7; D is unclear. Trimming removed 4 bases from V and 2 bases from J, with 6 bases in between. Per the germline V gene, CDR1 is MNHEY and CDR2 is SVGAGI. This CDR3 region has 12 residues. This CDR3 reads CASSSTAYEQYF. In DNA form, the CDR3 reads TGTGCCAGCAGTTCCACAGCCTACGAGCAGTACTTC.

This clone appeared a single time. The gene calls are TRBV5-1 and TRBJ1-5, with D hard to call. The CDR3 is made up of 13 amino acids. V was cut by 4 bases and J by 7 bases, with 12 bases left in between. Germline CDR1 SGHRS, CDR2 YFSETQ. The CDR3 region has the DNA TGCGCCAGCAGCCCAACCCCGGGGCAGCCCCAGCATTTT. Encoded protein: CASSPTPGQPQHF.

The chain recombines TRBV3-1 (or the pseudogene TRBV3-2) with TRBJ1-5; D gene uncertain. The germline CDR1 and CDR2 sequences are LGHDT and YNNKEL (reference sequence). V shed 1 base and J shed 6 bases, with 16 bases lying between them. This CDR3 is built from 16 residues. The CDR3 spells CASSQVKLLGGQPQHF. In DNA, the CDR3 is TGTGCCAGCAGCCAAGTAAAGCTTTTGGGTGGTCAGCCCCAGCATTTT.

This chain links TRBV2 with TRBJ2-3, with D maybe TRBD2 (6 bases). The length of the CDR3 is 16 residues. Per the germline V gene, CDR1 is SNHLY and CDR2 is FYNNEI. Trimming took 2 bases from V and 2 from J, leaving 14 bases between them. As DNA, the CDR3 is TGTGCCAGCAGTGAACGCCGGGGGACCTACACAGATACGCAGTATTTT. This gives the protein CASSERRGTYTDTQYF.

This chain uses TRBV6-5 with TRBJ1-2; D might be TRBD1 (6 bases). The CDR3 runs to 13 residues. Trimming shortened V by 6 bases and J by 2 bases, and 10 bases separated the two germline ends. Germline V gene lookup returns CDR1 MNHEY and CDR2 SVGAGI. CDR3 sequence (DNA): TGTGCCAGCAGATGGACAGAGAACTATGGCTACACCTTC. Its protein product is CASRWTENYGYTF.

The V and J genes are TRBV6-1 and TRBJ2-6; D uncertain. V lost 4 bases to trimming and J lost 0 bases, with 10 bases between them. This CDR3 has 16 amino acids. The germline CDR1 and CDR2 sequences are MNHNS and SASEGT. The CDR3, as DNA: TGTGCCAGCAGTGCCCGTAGAGACTCTGGGGCCAACGTCCTGACTTTC. Residues: CASSARRDSGANVLTF.

This clone occurred once. This chain links TRBV12-5 with TRBJ1-4; D may be TRBD1 (5 bases). The germline V gene has CDR1 LGHNT and CDR2 FRNRAP. The CDR3 totals 14 residues. Trimming cost V 2 bases and J 12 bases, with 16 bases left between them. CDR3 nucleotide sequence: TGTGCTAGTGGTTTGTTAGGGACGGTAAAGGAACTGTTTTTT. Translating gives CASGLLGTVKELFF.

This chain joins TRBV6-1 and TRBJ1-1; D remains ambiguous. The CDR3 totals 13 residues. Trimming took 1 base from V and 10 from J, leaving 13 bases between them. CDR1 MNHNS and CDR2 SASEGT come from the germline V gene. The CDR3 loop is CASSEGFYGVAFF. CDR3 bases: TGTGCCAGCAGTGAAGGGTTCTACGGGGTAGCTTTCTTT.

The chain carries TRBV7-9 and TRBJ1-4; D not resolved. Germline V gene sequence: CDR1 SEHNR, CDR2 FQNEAQ (reference sequence). V was shortened by 4 bases and J by 0 bases, with 12 bases between the two germline ends. The length of the CDR3 is 16 residues. DNA for the CDR3: TGTGCCAGCAGCTGGATCGGTTTTACAACTAATGAAAAACTGTTTTTT. Translated, it gives CASSWIGFTTNEKLFF.

This chain joins TRBV10-2 and TRBJ2-1; maybe TRBD2 (7 bases). Trimming left V 2 bases short and J 2 bases short, with 10 bases between. Germline CDR1 WSHSY, CDR2 SAAADI. The CDR3 has 15 amino acids. DNA of the CDR3: TGCGCCAGCAGTGAGATAGGGGGGGCCTACAATGAGCAGTTCTTC. Protein: CASSEIGGAYNEQFF.

V and J are TRBV19 and TRBJ1-2; D is unclear. The CDR3 is 11 residues long. Trimming pared 5 bases from V and 5 bases from J, leaving 6 bases between. Germline V gives CDR1 LNHDA, CDR2 SQIVND (reference sequence). The CDR3 sequence: CASSLQYGYTF. The CDR3 DNA reads as TGTGCCAGTAGTTTACAGTATGGCTACACCTTC.

This clone was seen more than once but under ten times. V and J are TRBV9 and TRBJ2-7; D tentatively reads TRBD1 or TRBD2 (5 bases each). CDR3 size: 14 residues. Germline CDR1 SGDLS, CDR2 YYNGEE. V lost 4 bases, J lost 3 bases, and 14 bases lay in between. CDR3 sequence: CASSPWDGYYEQYF. The CDR3 nucleotides read TGTGCCAGCAGCCCCTGGGACGGGTACTACGAGCAGTACTTC.

The rearrangement joins TRBV2 to TRBJ1-1, with D possibly TRBD1 on 5 matching bases. The germline CDR1 and CDR2 sequences are SNHLY and FYNNEI. The CDR3 is made up of 16 amino acids. Trimming pared 5 bases from V and 5 bases from J, leaving 21 bases between. For the CDR3, the DNA is TGTGCCAGCAGTACAAAAGGGACTGCAGAAAGGACTGAAGCTTTCTTT. It specifies CASSTKGTAERTEAFF.

This clone was seen just once. The genes are TRBV5-4 and TRBJ1-6; D is undetermined. Between the trimmed V and J ends, which lost 4 bases and 9 bases, there was a span of 11 bases. The CDR3 length is 13 residues. Germline CDR1 SGHNT, CDR2 YYREEE (reference sequence). The CDR3 loop reads CASSPSGSSPLHF. The DNA for the CDR3 is TGTGCCAGCAGCCCCAGCGGCAGTTCACCCCTCCACTTT.